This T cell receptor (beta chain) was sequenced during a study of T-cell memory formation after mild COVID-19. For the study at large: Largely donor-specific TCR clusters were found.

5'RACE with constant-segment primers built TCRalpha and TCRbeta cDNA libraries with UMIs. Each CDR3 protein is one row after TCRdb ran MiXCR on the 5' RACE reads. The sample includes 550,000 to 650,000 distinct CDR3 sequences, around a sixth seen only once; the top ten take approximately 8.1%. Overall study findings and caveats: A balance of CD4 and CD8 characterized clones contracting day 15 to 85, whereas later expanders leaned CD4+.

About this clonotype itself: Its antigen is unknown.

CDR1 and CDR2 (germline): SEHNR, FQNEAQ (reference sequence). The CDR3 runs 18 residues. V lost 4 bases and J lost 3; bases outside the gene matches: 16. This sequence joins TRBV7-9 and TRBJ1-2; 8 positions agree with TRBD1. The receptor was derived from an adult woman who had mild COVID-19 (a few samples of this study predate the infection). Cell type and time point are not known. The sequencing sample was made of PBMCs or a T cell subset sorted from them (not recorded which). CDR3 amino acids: CASSSTRYRGDLDYGYTF. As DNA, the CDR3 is TGTGCCAGCAGCTCAACTCGGTACAGGGGGGACCTGGACTATGGCTACACCTTC.